A single T cell receptor beta chain is shown here with its context. Its antigen has not been determined. Base quality data are lacking; no much larger clone is found one base away. The library was obtained by the immunoSEQ multiplex PCR assay. The multiplex PCR relied on a mix of 60 forward primers for TCR Vbeta segments and 13 reverse primers for TCR Jbeta segments. The CDR3 region of rearranged TCR beta genes was amplified from genomic DNA by a multiplex PCR assay. Amplified TCR beta libraries were sequenced as 87-base-pair reads on the Illumina HiSeq System. In the original analysis: A later analysis tallied approximately 87 million unique TCR beta chains across the 666 repertoires, and around 9.9 million of those chains were shared by two or more donors. Raw reads were error-corrected and collapsed into unique sequences with a nearest-neighbor algorithm that merged closely related sequences to remove PCR and sequencing errors. CDR3 sequences were aligned to IMGT reference sequences to assign V, D and J gene segments. For a sequence to be retained, a match of at least six nucleotides to both a V gene segment and a J gene segment was required. A rearrangement was called productive if the CDR3 had no stop codons and remained in frame with V and J, and every other rearrangement was called non-productive. Following IMGT convention, CDR3 was defined as the stretch from the second conserved V-encoded cysteine to the conserved J-encoded phenylalanine. The earlier analysis of approximately 590 of the donors excluded any sequence lacking an unambiguous match to a single V gene segment. In an earlier analysis of 587 of the donors, V segments were called functional above 56.7% productive rearrangements and were called segregating when the between-donor standard deviation exceeded 5%. A statistical classification framework was developed to diagnose cytomegalovirus status using the catalog of TCR beta chain sequences. V and J gene assignment, in a later analysis, came from comparing TCR nucleotide sequences with IMGT/GENE-DB human TR gene sequences. A later analysis assigned CDR3 sequences and most-parsimonious VDJ recombination scenarios with the TCRdist pipeline. In a later analysis, each TCR beta chain was defined by its CDR3 amino acid sequence together with its V-gene family, and reads without a unique V-gene family were excluded. A later analysis removed 550 to 650 highly shared, low-generation-probability nucleotide sequences to deal with suspected cross-contamination and a sequencing artifact. In a later analysis, a clonal expansion index for each public chain was calculated from normalized within-repertoire ranks of inferred template counts. In a later analysis, generation probabilities were computed with a VDJ recombination model fitted to out-of-frame rearrangements, and the resulting probabilities were checked against IGoR. A later analysis scored TCR-TCR, TCR-HLA and TCR-CMV co-occurrence with hypergeometric tests, applying a repertoire-size bias correction to TCR pairs. To estimate false discovery rates, a later analysis permuted the HLA or CMV assignments 20 times. In a later analysis, co-occurring TCRs were grouped with DBSCAN, and TCRdist sequence similarity was added when clustering was performed within HLA-allele-positive subsets. Repertoires with fewer than 30,000 or more than 120,000 public chains, plus five repertoires with anomalous nucleotide sharing, were excluded from co-occurrence clustering. TCRdb limited this immuneACCESS table to in-frame rearrangements with V and J called. A share of clones is missing; checked studies link under half to unresolved V genes, and the rest is unexplained. V and J calls and clone size are copied from that table; D and trimming were computed from the DNA. The sample has around 95,000 clones on record, approximately 80% of them singletons. 3% to 4% of the sample belongs to the ten largest clones.

This specimen belongs to a study of cytomegalovirus exposure and HLA in healthy donors listed by TCRdb under 2017. Describing the broader study: According to an earlier analysis of a few hundred of the donors, 150 million to 200 million T cells yielded 117 million unique TCR beta sequences and approximately 300 Gb of sequence data. Among the approximately 420 genotyped donors, 81% belonged to the genetic ancestry cluster associated with self-reported Caucasian donors. HLA typing included class I and class II loci at four-digit resolution. The study was designed to test whether signatures of past pathogen exposure could be identified by cataloging public T cell receptors. In a later genetic analysis, genome-wide SNP genotypes for about 55% of the 666 donors were used, and that subset was treated as a discovery cohort. Roughly 290 gigabases of sequencing data and about 92 million unique TCR sequences made up an early release that covered 640 HLA-typed donors. High-throughput TCR immunosequencing, statistical association of individual TCRs with disease status, and machine learning were combined to predict cytomegalovirus infection status. Donor age, sex, ethnicity and CMV serostatus were compiled together with the repertoire data. A later analysis re-analyzed previously published TCR beta repertoires from 500 to 700 donors and added high-resolution HLA genotyping to study TCR occurrence patterns. A separate validation cohort of more than 100 different subjects was used in addition to the approximately 670-subject first cohort. Among around 400 genotyped donors of the cohort, an average of approximately 240,000 unique TCR beta nucleotide sequences were sequenced per donor, about a sixth of them non-productive. Typing coverage varied by locus: about 629-630 donors for A, B, C, DRB1 and DQB1; some 520 for DQA1; around 570 for DPA1; 450 to 480 for DPB1. Rather than using new phenotypic data, the later analysis identified candidate immune exposures from TCR beta sequences and from how often those sequences occurred across donors. Every repertoire in the discovery cohort had been generated on one and the same sequencing platform. The study profiled the T cell repertoires of hundreds of subjects by immunosequencing and related them to cytomegalovirus serostatus. To decide whether each TCR beta V gene segment behaved as functional or pseudogenic, an earlier analysis of some 600 of the donors relied on high-throughput TCR beta sequencing. Because of strong linkage in the cohort, four to six DR-DQ haplotypes were treated as single units for association and clustering. Points the paper makes about the study in general: A total of fewer than 200 TCR beta chains were listed by the study as associated with cytomegalovirus. When HLA alleles, especially DR and DQ, strongly co-occurred, attributing TCR associations to individual alleles was difficult. Most CMV-associated TCR beta chains appeared to be HLA-restricted in a later analysis, and the HLA associations seemed to be driven largely by CMV exposure. A few of the identified cytomegalovirus-associated TCR beta chains were confirmed in vitro to be specific for cytomegalovirus antigens. In this cohort, only TCR beta chains were sequenced, and detectable features were limited by the absence of alpha or paired-chain data. While some public TCRs were present in many individuals, most TCR sequences turned up only very rarely across donors. A further reported finding was that TCR beta sequences accurately predicted the HLA-A and HLA-B alleles for most subjects in the first cohort. Because HLA typing was unavailable for some donors at each locus, only the typed subset was used in association tests. In both the original and validation cohorts, the classifier was reported to diagnose cytomegalovirus status with high specificity and sensitivity. In an earlier analysis of about 600 of the donors, most TCR beta V segments appeared in productive rearrangements about 90% or about 30% of the time, broadly matching IMGT annotations. According to the authors, the approach could potentially be generalized to other disease states and immunological phenotypes. Several of the top co-occurrence clusters appeared to be linked to parvovirus B19, influenza, CMV and Epstein-Barr virus, according to a later analysis. Because counts were too low, roughly 18 rarely observed V segments, including chromosome 9 orphons, were left out of the earlier analysis of 587 of the donors. A later analysis associated 15,000 to 20,000 TCR beta sequences with specific HLA alleles at a false discovery rate of 0.05. Sequencing depth was assumed to be roughly uniform across donors in the presence/absence analyses, though that assumption may not hold. CMV serostatus was the only immune exposure information available for the cohort. A later genetic analysis associated a missense DCLRE1C variant with V-gene and J-gene trimming of TCR beta chains, and an independent cohort replicated the association. In a later analysis, the rate of TCR association differed among HLA loci, with DRB1 alleles having the most associated TCRs and HLA-C alleles having the fewest. In a later analysis, HLA-associated TCR beta chains showed more clonal expansion and lower generation probabilities than non-associated chains that were equally common. Because the 87-base-pair reads could not distinguish some IMGT-functional V segments, including TRBV6-2 and TRBV6-3, those segments were excluded. A group of highly shared sequence variants was considered likely to be a technical artifact of the sequencing pipeline. Compared with the roughly 720-donor mean, donors in an Asian-associated ancestry cluster had fewer N-insertions in productive TCRs, according to a later genetic analysis. Correlated functional status among segregating V segments might be attributable to linkage disequilibrium, but an unknown experimental factor could not be ruled out.

The V end loses 3 bases and the J end loses 0 bases, and a stretch of 11 bases separates them. The CDR3 starts with the cysteine, ends with the phenylalanine, and has 16 residues. The read is trimmed to its CDR3 DNA, 48 bases read in frame from base 1. The germline V gene gives CDR1 as MNHNS and CDR2 as SASEGT. In total, 630 or so healthy bone marrow donors made up the cohort. At the time of sampling, all cohort members were nominally healthy, though unrecorded immune exposures were likely present. The donor was CMV seropositive and was included in the group of 289 seropositive cohort members. A peripheral blood sample was provided by each donor, and peripheral blood mononuclear cells were used for TCR beta sequencing. Genomic DNA extraction from the blood cell samples was performed with the Qiagen DNeasy Blood Extraction Kit.

Sequencing was carried out using PBMCs. The clonotype originates from a female donor in good health and CMV-seropositive. Rearrangement joined TRBV6-1 to TRBJ2-2; matching of 6 bases hints at TRBD2 as the D gene. The CDR3 reads as follows: CASSDRGLSNTGELFF. The nucleotides read TGTGCCAGCAGTGATAGGGGACTTTCGAACACCGGGGAGCTGTTTTTT.